Each of the 8 T cell receptor beta chains below was sequenced from the same sample in a study of shared clonotypes between healthy human individuals (dated by TCRdb to 2020 to 2021). CD8 naive samples consisted of CD45RO-negative cells that were positively selected for CCR7, yielding a CD45RA+CCR7+ population without TemRA cells. Libraries came from the immunoSEQ multiplex PCR assay. TCRdb took over this immuneACCESS table, retaining in-frame rearrangements with V and J assigned. Such tables are incomplete; in checked studies, under half of the missing clones stem from an unresolved V gene, and the remainder is unexplained. For this sample there are about 1.9 million clones; 93% appear just once. Jointly, the top ten make up approximately 1.7% of the sample. The sequenced material came from naive CD8+ T cells from PBMCs. This specimen's cell subset or site label, per the study, means: CD45RA+CCR7+. The receptors here all came from a man between 18 and 35 years old in good health. Some clones in this sample may be carry-over from other donors' samples.

V and J are TRBV28 and TRBJ1-2; 8 nucleotides match TRBD1. The CDR3 consists of 13 residues. Per the germline V gene, CDR1 is MDHEN and CDR2 is SYDVKM. The V segment lost 4 bases and the J segment 6 bases; nucleotides outside the gene matches: 4. The CDR3 here is CASSSAGGNGYTF. CDR3 sequence (DNA): TGTGCCAGCAGTTCGGCAGGGGGCAATGGCTACACCTTC.

The chain is built from TRBV19 and TRBJ1-5, with a tentative D call TRBD1 (5 bases). The CDR3 is made up of 14 amino acids. Trimming removed 8 bases at V and 6 bases at J, with 17 bases between. Germline CDR1 is LNHDA and CDR2 is SQIVND (reference sequence). The CDR3 protein is CASWPRVVGQPQHF. CDR3 nucleotides: TGTGCCAGTTGGCCCAGGGTTGTTGGTCAGCCCCAGCATTTT. The full variable domain, completed using reference TRBV19 and TRBJ1-5, is DGGITQSPKYLFRKEGQNVTLSCEQNLNHDAMYWYRQDPGQGLRLIYYSQIVNDFQKGDIAEGYSVSREKKESFPLTVTSAQKNPTAFYLCASWPRVVGQPQHFGDGTRLSIL.

The genes are TRBV10-2 and TRBJ1-4; D ambiguous. The germline gives CDR1 WSHSY, CDR2 SAAADI. The V end lost 3 bases, the J end lost 0 bases, and 14 bases lay between the germline ends. The CDR3 length is 17 residues. This CDR3 is CASSETPYFATNEKLFF. The DNA for the CDR3 is TGCGCCAGCAGTGAAACACCGTATTTTGCAACTAATGAAAAACTGTTTTTT.

V usage is TRBV15 and J usage is TRBJ1-6; 8 bases line up with TRBD1. V lost 5 bases and J lost 9; bases outside the gene matches: 6. The CDR3 length is 14 residues. From germline, CDR1 is LNHNV and CDR2 YYDKDF (reference sequence). CDR3 residues: CATSFDRGGSPLHF. CDR3 nucleotide sequence: TGTGCCACCAGCTTCGACAGGGGAGGTTCACCCCTCCACTTT.

The chain is built from TRBV6-1 and TRBJ1-5; 8 nucleotides agree with TRBD1. CDR1 and CDR2 from the germline V gene are MNHNS and SASEGT. Trimming took 0 bases from V and 1 from J; bases not matched to a gene: 2. There are 16 residues in the CDR3. CDR3 sequence: CASSEADRVSNQPQHF. The CDR3 DNA follows: TGTGCCAGCAGTGAAGCGGACAGGGTGAGCAATCAGCCCCAGCATTTT.

This chain connects TRBV19 to TRBJ1-2; D is uncertain. Germline lookup yields CDR1 LNHDA and CDR2 SQIVND (reference sequence). The CDR3 has 15 amino acids. Trimming took 7 bases from V and 4 from J, leaving 19 bases between them. In DNA, the CDR3 is TGTGCCAGTACTCCTCTGGTGACCCAGCTCTATGGCTACACCTTC. This sequence encodes CASTPLVTQLYGYTF.

This clone was counted once. The chain employs TRBV7-9 and TRBJ1-2; TRBD1 matches 7 bases. The V gene's germline CDR1 is SEHNR and CDR2 FQNEAQ (reference sequence). The CDR3 spans 14 residues. The trim removed 5 bases at V and 8 bases at J, leaving 11 bases unmatched. This chain's CDR3 is CASSHTRGDGGYTF. CDR3 bases: TGTGCCAGCAGCCACACCAGGGGGGATGGCGGCTACACCTTC.

The chain links TRBV28 to TRBJ1-5, with 7 bases lining up with TRBD1. The CDR3 length is 16 residues. V shed 5 bases and J 3 bases; nucleotides not matched to a gene: 10. Germline V gene data show CDR1 as MDHEN and CDR2 as SYDVKM. The CDR3 region is CASSPTGTEINQPQHF. Here the CDR3 DNA reads TGTGCCAGCAGTCCTACAGGGACAGAGATCAATCAGCCCCAGCATTTT. The full variable domain, with the rest looked up from reference TRBV28 and TRBJ1-5, is DVKVTQSSRYLVKRTGEKVFLECVQDMDHENMFWYRQDPGLGLRLIYFSYDVKMKEKGDIPEGYSVSREKKERFSLILESASTNQTSMYLCASSPTGTEINQPQHFGDGTRLSIL.